Presented here are 13 T cell receptor beta chains from one specimen sequenced in a study of blood T cell repertoires in COVID-19. Profiling relied on immunoSEQ multiplex PCR, and the TCRdb table lists in-frame clones only, not all of them. The top ten clones hold 0.8% to 0.9% of a sample with over 350,000 clones, 90% to 95% of them seen once. Sequenced sample: PBMCs or T cells enriched from blood (not recorded which). These receptor sequences come from a middle-aged woman who had been exposed to COVID-19.

Details on this clone: At one end the junction does not follow the germline gene, possibly because of a read error. This chain joins TRBV9 and TRBJ2-7, with 13 bases fitting TRBD2. The CDR3 spans 18 residues. The germline CDR1 and CDR2 sequences are SGDLS and YYNGEE. CDR3 sequence: CASSVAGTSGESSYKQYF. The CDR3 coding sequence is TGTGCCAGCAGCGTTGCCGGGACTAGCGGGGAGAGCTCCTACAAGCAGTACTTC.

The CDR3 protein is CASSERHRGYGNQPQHF. CDR3 in DNA: TGTGCCAGCAGTGAGCGACACAGGGGGTACGGGAATCAGCCCCAGCATTTT. This chain connects TRBV6-1 to TRBJ1-5, with 8 positions matching TRBD1. CDR1 and CDR2 from the germline V gene are MNHNS and SASEGT. This CDR3 spans 17 amino acids. V shed 3 bases and J 4 bases; nucleotides not matched to a gene: 11.

The rearrangement joins TRBV10-1 to TRBJ2-1; TRBD1 agrees at 7 bases. Germline V gene data show CDR1 as WNHNN and CDR2 as SYGVQD (reference sequence). This CDR3 contains 15 residues. J lost 4 bases, V lost 3 bases, and 6 bases had no gene match. Written as DNA, the CDR3 is TGCGCCAGCAGTGACGGGGCAGGGGGATACAATGAGCAGTTCTTC. The encoded protein is CASSDGAGGYNEQFF.

To note about this clone: Additional DNA sequences in this sample encode the identical CDR3. The chain joins TRBV18 to TRBJ2-5; D is ambiguous. Germline loops: CDR1 KGHSH, CDR2 LQKENI. The V and J ends lost 0 bases and 4 bases respectively, with 6 bases between them. This CDR3 region has 13 residues. The CDR3 DNA reads as TGTGCCAGCTCACCACCCTCCTCAGAGACCCAGTACTTC. This translates into CASSPPSSETQYF.

The V call is TRBV19, the J call TRBJ1-1; a weak D match, TRBD1 (6 bases). In germline, CDR1 is LNHDA, CDR2 SQIVND (reference sequence). This CDR3 comprises 14 residues. V was trimmed by 7 bases and J by 3 bases, leaving 15 bases between them. The CDR3 DNA sequence: TGTGCCAGTAAATCACAGGGAAAGGACACTGAAGCTTTCTTT. This gives the protein CASKSQGKDTEAFF. The full variable domain, rest sourced from reference TRBV19 and TRBJ1-1, is DGGITQSPKYLFRKEGQNVTLSCEQNLNHDAMYWYRQDPGQGLRLIYYSQIVNDFQKGDIAEGYSVSREKKESFPLTVTSAQKNPTAFYLCASKSQGKDTEAFFGQGTRLTVV.

The V call is TRBV19, the J call TRBJ1-4; 7 bases are shared with TRBD1. J was trimmed by 5 bases and V by 5 bases; bases with no gene match: 8. From germline, CDR1 is LNHDA and CDR2 SQIVND (reference sequence). This CDR3 is 15 amino acids long. CDR3 loop: CASSPFPGQNEKLFF. CDR3 bases: TGTGCCAGTAGTCCGTTCCCGGGACAGAATGAAAAACTGTTTTTT.

The rearrangement links TRBV4-1 to TRBJ1-6, with D perhaps TRBD1 (5 bases). With 6 bases removed from V and 6 bases from J, the gap between germline ends came to 18 bases. Germline lookup yields CDR1 MGHRA and CDR2 YSYEKL. The CDR3 totals 16 residues. CDR3 sequence: CASRSIGASLNSPLHF. CDR3 bases: TGCGCCAGCAGGTCTATAGGGGCCTCCCTTAATTCACCCCTCCACTTT.

The CDR3 loop is CASSPRSGMNQPQHF. Here the CDR3 DNA reads TGTGCCAGCTCACCACGGTCAGGGATGAATCAGCCCCAGCATTTT. The V and J genes are TRBV18 and TRBJ1-5, with a weak D call TRBD1 (5 bases). V was pared by 1 base and J by 4 bases, with 11 bases between. Looked up from germline, CDR1 is KGHSH and CDR2 is LQKENI. CDR3 size: 15 residues.

This clone was seen a single time. This rearrangement joins TRBV24-1 to TRBJ1-1; possible D gene TRBD1, 5 bases. Per the germline V gene, CDR1 is KGHDR and CDR2 is SFDVKD. The CDR3 is 13 amino acids. The V end lost 0 bases, the J end lost 7 bases, and 8 bases lay between the germline ends. The CDR3 reads CATSDLRGGEAFF. The CDR3 nucleotides read TGTGCCACCAGTGATTTGCGGGGGGGTGAAGCTTTCTTT.

The genes are TRBV7-8 and TRBJ2-1, with 11 nucleotides matching TRBD2. Germline V lookup: CDR1 SGHVS, CDR2 FQNEAQ. The CDR3 extends over 16 amino acids. V shed 1 base and J 6 bases; nucleotides not matched to a gene: 5. CDR3 region: CASSLDYSGGANEQFF. Here the CDR3 DNA reads TGTGCCAGCAGCTTAGATTATAGCGGGGGGGCCAATGAGCAGTTCTTC.

The chain joins TRBV24-1 to TRBJ2-7; 12 bases map to TRBD2. V trimming: 5 bases; J trimming: 1 base; junction bases outside the gene matches: 2. The CDR3 sequence is 15 residues long. Germline V gene lookup returns CDR1 KGHDR and CDR2 SFDVKD. CDR3 sequence (DNA): TGTGCCACCAGTGTCGGGACTAGCGGGTCCTACGAGCAGTACTTC. This encodes CATSVGTSGSYEQYF.

This clone was picked up a small number of times. The chain combines TRBV5-1 with TRBJ2-7; unclear D gene. From germline, CDR1 is SGHRS and CDR2 YFSETQ. Trimming stripped 2 bases from V and 0 bases from J, with 9 bases between. CDR3 size: 14 residues. The CDR3, as DNA: TGCGCCAGCAGCTTTCGCGGTAGCTCCTACGAGCAGTACTTC. Protein sequence: CASSFRGSSYEQYF.

This chain links TRBV5-1 with TRBJ2-7, with TRBD2 as a possible D gene (6 bases). Trimming left V 4 bases short and J 2 bases short, with 13 bases between. CDR1 is SGHRS, CDR2 YFSETQ, per germline. This CDR3 has 14 residues. This CDR3 is CASSRGTVAYEQYF. The CDR3 DNA reads as TGCGCCAGCAGCCGCGGGACGGTTGCCTACGAGCAGTACTTC.